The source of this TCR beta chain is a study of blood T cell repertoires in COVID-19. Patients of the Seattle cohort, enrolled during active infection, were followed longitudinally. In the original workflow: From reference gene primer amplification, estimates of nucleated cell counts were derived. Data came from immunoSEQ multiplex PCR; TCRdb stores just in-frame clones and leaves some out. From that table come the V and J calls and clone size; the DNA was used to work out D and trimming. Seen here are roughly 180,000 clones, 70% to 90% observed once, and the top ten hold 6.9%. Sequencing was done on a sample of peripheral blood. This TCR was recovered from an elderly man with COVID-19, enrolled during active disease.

Here the CDR3 DNA reads TGTGCCAGCTTAGGGACAGCGGATGGCTACACCTTC. Translation gives CASLGTADGYTF. The chain employs TRBV18 and TRBJ1-2; 7 bases align to TRBD1. Germline V lookup: CDR1 KGHSH, CDR2 LQKENI. This CDR3 is built from 12 residues. J gave up 6 bases and V 7 bases, and 5 bases lay outside the gene matches.